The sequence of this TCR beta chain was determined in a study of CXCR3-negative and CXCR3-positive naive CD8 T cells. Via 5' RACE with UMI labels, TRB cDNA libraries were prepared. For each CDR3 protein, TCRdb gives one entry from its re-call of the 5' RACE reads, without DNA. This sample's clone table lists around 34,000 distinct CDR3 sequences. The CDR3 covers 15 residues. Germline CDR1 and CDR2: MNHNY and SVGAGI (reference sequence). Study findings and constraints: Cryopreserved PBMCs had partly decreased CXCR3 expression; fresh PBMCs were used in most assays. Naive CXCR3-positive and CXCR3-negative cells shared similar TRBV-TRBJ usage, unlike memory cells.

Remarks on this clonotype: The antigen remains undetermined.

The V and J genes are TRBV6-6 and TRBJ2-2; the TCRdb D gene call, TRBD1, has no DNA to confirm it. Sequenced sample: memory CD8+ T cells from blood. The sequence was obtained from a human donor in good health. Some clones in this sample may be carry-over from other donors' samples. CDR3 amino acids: CASRTGVESTGELFF.